This T cell receptor beta chain originates from a study of blood T cell repertoires in COVID-19. Study summary: Sites in the United States, Italy and Spain provided acute and convalescent COVID-19 samples. T cells, B-cell-depleted T cells, or PBMCs supplied cDNA or gDNA.

Germline V gene sequence: CDR1 MGHRA, CDR2 YSYEKL. There are 17 residues in the CDR3. Trimming removed 0 bases from V and 9 bases from J; junction bases left unmatched: 12. Sequencing was performed with immunoSEQ multiplex PCR; in TCRdb, only in-frame clones are kept and a portion is missing. The sample includes about 220,000 clones, around 86% of them seen just once. The chain joins TRBV4-1 to TRBJ2-1, with 9 bases fitting TRBD2. The source material was PBMCs or T cells enriched from blood (not recorded which). The clonotype comes from a woman between 35 and 50 years old with acute COVID-19. CDR3 amino acids: CASSQDGSGGLSVEQFF. CDR3 nucleotides: TGCGCCAGCAGCCAAGATGGTAGCGGGGGTTTATCGGTTGAGCAGTTCTTC.